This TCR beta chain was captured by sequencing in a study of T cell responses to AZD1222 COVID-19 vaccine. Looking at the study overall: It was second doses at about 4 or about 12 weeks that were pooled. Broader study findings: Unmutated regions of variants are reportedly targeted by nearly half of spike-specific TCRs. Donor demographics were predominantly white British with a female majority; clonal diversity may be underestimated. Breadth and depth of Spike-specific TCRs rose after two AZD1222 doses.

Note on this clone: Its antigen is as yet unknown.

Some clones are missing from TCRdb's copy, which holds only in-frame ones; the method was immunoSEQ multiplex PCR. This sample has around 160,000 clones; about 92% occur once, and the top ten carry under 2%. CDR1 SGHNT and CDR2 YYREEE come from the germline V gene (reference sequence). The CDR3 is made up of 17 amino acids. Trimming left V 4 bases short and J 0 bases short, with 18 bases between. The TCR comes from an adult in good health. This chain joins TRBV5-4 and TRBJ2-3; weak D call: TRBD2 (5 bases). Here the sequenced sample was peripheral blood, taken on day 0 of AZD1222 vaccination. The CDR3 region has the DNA TGTGCCAGCAGCCGGGGAGTCTCTCAGTCTAGCACAGATACGCAGTATTTT. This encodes CASSRGVSQSSTDTQYF.